The next 19 T cell receptor beta chains were all read from a single sample in a study of blood T cell repertoires in COVID-19. Assay: immunoSEQ multiplex PCR; the TCRdb copy retains only in-frame clones and omits some. The table lists tens of thousands of clones, around 93% of them singletons, with about 3% in the top ten. The specimen sequenced was peripheral blood. The receptors here all came from a man aged 45-65 years with acute or convalescent COVID-19.

This clone was seen only a few times. The CDR3 sequence is CASSLGQGATVETQYF. The CDR3 DNA reads TGTGCCAGCAGCTTAGGTCAGGGGGCCACGGTAGAGACCCAGTACTTC. The J gene is TRBJ2-5, the V gene TRBV11-2; 8 nucleotides line up with TRBD1. The CDR3 is 16 amino acids. CDR1 is SGHAT and CDR2 is FQNNGV in the germline V gene. V shed 1 base and J 4 bases; nucleotides not matched to a gene: 8.

The V gene is TRBV9, the J gene TRBJ2-7, with TRBD1 matching over 10 bases. Germline CDR1 reads SGDLS; CDR2 reads YYNGEE. Unmatched junction bases numbered 10, after V lost 0 bases and J lost 7 bases. The CDR3 consists of 16 residues. CDR3 bases: TGTGCCAGCAGCGTAGGGGGTGGGACAGGGGTATGGGAGCAGTACTTC. Encoded protein: CASSVGGGTGVWEQYF.

The rearrangement uses TRBV15 and TRBJ2-5, with 7 bases lining up with TRBD1. Germline CDR1 reads LNHNV; CDR2 reads YYDKDF (reference sequence). CDR3 length equals 16 residues. Trimming removed 9 bases from V and 7 bases from J; junction bases left unmatched: 20. The CDR3 loop reads CATGTEGFALTSTQYF. In nucleotides, the CDR3 is TGTGCCACGGGGACAGAGGGGTTCGCCCTAACCTCGACCCAGTACTTC.

The chain couples TRBV6-5 to TRBJ1-1, with TRBD1 as a possible D gene (5 bases). Germline loops: CDR1 MNHEY, CDR2 SVGAGI. Trimming left V 5 bases short and J 2 bases short, with 12 bases between. This CDR3 region has 14 residues. The CDR3 region is CASSRGWGNTEAFF. CDR3 nucleotides: TGTGCCAGCAGTCGGGGGTGGGGCAACACTGAAGCTTTCTTT.

CDR3 coding DNA: TGTGCCCTGGCTAGCCATCTTTCGGAGCTGTTTTTT. It encodes CALASHLSELFF. This chain links TRBV12-3 or TRBV12-4 with TRBJ2-2; TRBD2 is a possible D gene (5 bases). The CDR3 sequence is 12 residues long. V lost 11 bases and J lost 10, with 17 bases in between.

The rearrangement joins TRBV29-1 to TRBJ2-1; TRBD1 aligns across 10 bases. Germline CDR1 SQVTM, CDR2 ANQGSEA. The junction had 9 bases not matched to a gene; V was cut back by 4 bases and J by 9 bases. The CDR3 consists of 14 residues. The CDR3 region has the DNA TGCAGCGTTGCTGTGACAGGGGGCTTGACTGAGCAGTTCTTC. It is translated as CSVAVTGGLTEQFF.

V and J are TRBV18 and TRBJ2-2, with 9 bases matching TRBD1. The V gene end was trimmed by 4 bases and the J gene end by 4 bases; junction bases not matched to a gene: 4. From germline, CDR1 is KGHSH and CDR2 LQKENI. The CDR3 sequence is 15 residues long. This CDR3 reads CASSQRTGVTGELFF. The CDR3 coding sequence is TGTGCCAGCTCACAAAGGACAGGGGTCACCGGGGAGCTGTTTTTT.

This clone was recorded only once. The chain employs TRBV3-1 (or the pseudogene TRBV3-2) and TRBJ1-1; weak D call: TRBD1 (6 bases). The germline V and J ends were trimmed by 1 base and 1 base, with 19 bases remaining between them. Germline V gives CDR1 LGHDT, CDR2 YNNKEL (reference sequence). The CDR3 length is 18 residues. CDR3 loop: CASSQVQGRARGNTEAFF. CDR3 nucleotides: TGTGCCAGCAGCCAAGTCCAGGGGAGGGCCCGAGGGAACACTGAAGCTTTCTTT.

This clone was detected once. The chain uses TRBV5-1 and TRBJ2-1; TRBD2 matches at 10 bases. The V segment lost 4 bases and the J segment 0 bases; nucleotides outside the gene matches: 7. CDR3 length: 17 residues. The germline CDR1 and CDR2 sequences are SGHRS and YFSETQ. The CDR3 sequence: CASSPERGGRSYNEQFF. CDR3 coding DNA: TGCGCCAGCAGCCCAGAGCGGGGGGGTCGCTCCTACAATGAGCAGTTCTTC.

This chain uses TRBV2 with TRBJ1-5, with unresolved D. V was pared by 3 bases and J by 6 bases, with 9 bases between. This CDR3 contains 13 residues. Looked up from germline, CDR1 is SNHLY and CDR2 is FYNNEI. CDR3 bases: TGTGCCAGCAGTGACTCCGGGGTTCAGCCCCAGCATTTT. It translates to CASSDSGVQPQHF.

The rearrangement uses TRBV19 and TRBJ1-1, with D tentatively TRBD1 (6 bases). V was cut by 1 base and J by 1 base, with 10 bases left in between. The CDR3 runs 15 residues. Germline V gives CDR1 LNHDA, CDR2 SQIVND (reference sequence). Written as DNA, the CDR3 is TGTGCCAGTAGTATAGCGCGGACAGCGAACACTGAAGCTTTCTTT. Its translation: CASSIARTANTEAFF.

The genes are TRBV5-6 and TRBJ1-2; 12 bases are a match to TRBD1. The germline V gene has CDR1 SGHDT and CDR2 YYEEEE. The trim removed 4 bases at V and 0 bases at J, leaving 4 bases unmatched. This CDR3 has 16 amino acids. The CDR3 region has the DNA TGTGCCAGCAGCCCGGGACAGGGGGCCCCTAACTATGGCTACACCTTC. Its protein is CASSPGQGAPNYGYTF. The variable domain in full, completed from reference TRBV5-6 and TRBJ1-2, reads DAGVTQSPTHLIKTRGQQVTLRCSPKSGHDTVSWYQQALGQGPQFIFQYYEEEERQRGNFPDRFSGHQFPNYSSELNVNALLLGDSALYLCASSPGQGAPNYGYTFGSGTRLTVV.

The J gene is TRBJ2-3, the V gene TRBV11-2; a possible D gene is TRBD1 (6 bases). Trimming took 5 bases from V and 2 from J, leaving 17 bases between them. CDR1 and CDR2 (germline): SGHAT, FQNNGV. The CDR3 runs 16 residues. CDR3 sequence (DNA): TGTGCCAGCAGCACCCGGACAGTGCGAGTCACAGATACGCAGTATTTT. Residues: CASSTRTVRVTDTQYF.

This clone was detected a few times. The V call is TRBV10-1, the J call TRBJ2-1, with 11 bases fitting TRBD2. The CDR3 loop spans 19 amino acids. V gave up 0 bases and J gave up 4 bases; unmatched junction bases: 11. Germline V CDR1 and CDR2: WNHNN, SYGVQD (reference sequence). CDR3 sequence reads: CASSESLAGGPLYYNEQFF. The CDR3 bases are TGCGCCAGCAGTGAGTCGCTAGCGGGGGGTCCCTTATATTACAATGAGCAGTTCTTC.

The V and J genes are TRBV5-6 and TRBJ1-1, with 7 bases that match TRBD1. This CDR3 is 14 amino acids long. Per germline, CDR1 SGHDT and CDR2 YYEEEE. J was trimmed by 1 base and V by 2 bases; bases with no gene match: 2. The CDR3, as DNA: TGTGCCAGCAGCTTAGGGACAGCGAACACTGAAGCTTTCTTT. Encoded protein: CASSLGTANTEAFF.

The rearrangement links TRBV6-1 to TRBJ1-2; D unclear. Germline CDR1 and CDR2: MNHNS and SASEGT. CDR3 length: 17 residues. Trimming stripped 2 bases from V and 4 bases from J, with 20 bases between. The CDR3 spells CASSEYFSIVAAYGYTF. The CDR3 nucleotides read TGTGCCAGCAGTGAATACTTCTCAATAGTTGCTGCCTATGGCTACACCTTC.

V usage is TRBV2 and J usage is TRBJ1-2, with D tentatively TRBD1 (5 bases). Germline-derived CDR1 and CDR2 are SNHLY and FYNNEI. Trimming took 7 bases from V and 0 from J, leaving 18 bases between them. The CDR3 has 16 amino acids. The CDR3: CASIKWGDQANYGYTF. For the CDR3, the DNA is TGTGCCAGCATCAAATGGGGGGATCAAGCTAACTATGGCTACACCTTC.

This sequence joins TRBV20-1 and TRBJ1-6; D unresolved. The germline V and J ends were trimmed by 3 bases and 6 bases, with 12 bases remaining between them. The CDR3 runs to 14 residues. The V gene's germline CDR1 is DFQATT and CDR2 SNEGSKA (reference sequence). The CDR3: CSASFGGVNSPLHF. The DNA of the CDR3 is TGCAGTGCTAGTTTTGGCGGGGTTAATTCACCCCTCCACTTT.

The chain joins TRBV10-3 to TRBJ2-2, with D possibly TRBD1 on 6 matching bases. Germline V gene data show CDR1 as ENHRY and CDR2 as SYGVKD. Trimming pared 4 bases from V and 5 bases from J, leaving 11 bases between. This CDR3 has 14 residues. CDR3 in DNA: TGTGCCATCAGTGGGGGGCCAGTGACCGGGGAGCTGTTTTTT. It yields the protein CAISGGPVTGELFF.